This T cell receptor (beta chain) derives from a study of T cell responses to AZD1222 COVID-19 vaccine. Assay: immunoSEQ multiplex PCR; the TCRdb copy retains only in-frame clones and omits some. The table lists about 84,000 clones, roughly 89% of them singletons. On this clone itself: The antigen remains undetermined. The junction differs from germline at one of its ends, possibly a read error.

General observations from the study: It should be noted that donors were predominantly white British and more often female, and clonal diversity was possibly underestimated.

CDR3 size: 15 residues. Germline CDR1 reads SSHAT; CDR2 reads FNYEAQ (reference sequence). Second-dose recipients at about 4 or about 12 weeks were treated as one pooled group. Sequences were derived from peripheral blood, sampled 28 days after the second AZD1222 dose. V gene TRBV7-7 combines with J gene TRBJ2-2, with TRBD1 identical over 10 bases. The sequence came from an adult who received the AZD1222 COVID-19 vaccine. CDR3 nucleotides: TGTGCTAGCAGCTTAGGACAGGGGGGCACCGGGGAGCTGTTTTTT. It encodes CASSLGQGGTGELFF.